This passage covers 15 T cell receptor beta chains from one sample sequenced in a study of CD8 T cells in ankylosing spondylitis. TCRdb itself ran the 5' RACE reads through MiXCR, one entry per CDR3 protein. The repertoire consists of 350,000 to 450,000 distinct CDR3 sequences, with roughly a quarter occurring once and the leading ten covering about 0.9%. Findings and caveats of the study: What appeared characteristic of ankylosing spondylitis blood was a TCR beta motif of fewer than ten highly homologous variants.

Antigens of these TCRs are unknown. The sample was blood, either unsorted or a sorted T cell fraction (not recorded which). These TCRs come from a male donor with ankylosing spondylitis.

V is TRBV20-1 and J is TRBJ1-2; TRBD1 matches 8 bases. V shed 1 base, J shed 6 bases, and the junction held 4 bases outside the gene matches. Germline V gene lookup returns CDR1 DFQATT and CDR2 SNEGSKA (reference sequence). The CDR3 runs to 13 residues. Here the CDR3 reads CSARATGVHGYTF. The CDR3 nucleotides read TGCAGTGCTAGAGCGACAGGGGTTCATGGCTACACCTTC.

The rearrangement joins TRBV3-1 to TRBJ2-1; TRBD2 matches 9 bases. Trimming at V came to 1 base and at J to 6 bases, leaving 1 base not matched to a gene. The CDR3 sequence is 14 residues long. Per the germline V gene, CDR1 is LGHDT and CDR2 is YNNKEL (reference sequence). The DNA for the CDR3 is TGTGCCAGCAGCCAAGTAGCGGGAGCCAATGAGCAGTTCTTC. This translates into CASSQVAGANEQFF.

This chain connects TRBV24-1 to TRBJ2-5; a weak D match, TRBD2 (6 bases). CDR1 KGHDR and CDR2 SFDVKD come from the germline V gene. V lost 3 bases and J 1 base, leaving 8 bases between the germline ends. The CDR3 totals 14 residues. CDR3 residues: CATSDVGGQETQYF. CDR3 nucleotides: TGTGCCACCAGTGATGTCGGGGGCCAAGAGACCCAGTACTTC.

This chain uses TRBV20-1 with TRBJ2-7; D remains unclear. Germline assignment: CDR1 DFQATT and CDR2 SNEGSKA (reference sequence). This CDR3 has 14 residues. V lost 0 bases and J lost 0, with 9 bases in between. The CDR3 is CSARDLVNSYEQYF. The CDR3 coding sequence is TGCAGTGCTAGAGATCTCGTAAACTCCTACGAGCAGTACTTC.

V gene TRBV4-2 combines with J gene TRBJ2-2; D unresolved. CDR1 LGHNA and CDR2 YNFKEQ come from the germline V gene. V lost 0 bases and J 3 bases, leaving 11 bases between the germline ends. This CDR3 has 16 amino acids. The CDR3 is CASSQDLRQDTGELFF. The CDR3 DNA is TGTGCCAGCAGCCAAGATCTACGGCAGGACACCGGGGAGCTGTTTTTT.

The genes are TRBV7-9 and TRBJ2-7; D is possibly TRBD1 (6 bases). The V end lost 6 bases, the J end lost 4 bases, and 19 bases lay between the germline ends. Germline CDR1 SEHNR, CDR2 FQNEAQ (reference sequence). This CDR3 is built from 15 residues. CDR3 DNA: TGTGCCAGCAGGCCAGGGGTCTCGCCACCTTACGAGCAGTACTTC. It is translated as CASRPGVSPPYEQYF.

This clonotype was detected only a few times. The genes are TRBV19 and TRBJ1-1, with TRBD1 matching 10 bases. The trim removed 7 bases at V and 1 base at J, leaving 9 bases unmatched. Germline CDR1 reads LNHDA; CDR2 reads SQIVND (reference sequence). The CDR3 length is 16 residues. As DNA, the CDR3 is TGTGCCAGTAAGCAAGGGACAGGGGTGCGGAACACTGAAGCTTTCTTT. It is translated as CASKQGTGVRNTEAFF.

This rearrangement joins TRBV5-6 to TRBJ1-1, with a tentative D call TRBD1 (6 bases). The CDR3 length is 15 residues. Germline CDR1 SGHDT, CDR2 YYEEEE. V was trimmed by 2 bases and J by 0 bases, leaving 11 bases between them. DNA of the CDR3: TGTGCCAGCAGCTTCAACAGGGCCCTGAACACTGAAGCTTTCTTT. This codes for CASSFNRALNTEAFF.

The sample holds a few counts of this clonotype. This chain connects TRBV7-2 to TRBJ2-1; 15 bases line up with TRBD2. This CDR3 is 14 amino acids long. V shed 5 bases, J shed 9 bases, and the junction held 2 bases outside the gene matches. Germline loops: CDR1 SGHTA, CDR2 FQGNSA. CDR3 DNA sequence: TGTGCCAGCAGCACGGGACTAGCGGGAGGTGAGCAGTTCTTC. It is translated as CASSTGLAGGEQFF.

The rearrangement links TRBV5-1 to TRBJ2-2, with TRBD1 identical over 9 bases. V gave up 4 bases and J gave up 4 bases; unmatched junction bases: 5. Per germline, CDR1 SGHRS and CDR2 YFSETQ. The CDR3 extends over 15 amino acids. CDR3 region: CASSPDRGSTGELFF. In DNA, the CDR3 is TGCGCCAGCAGCCCGGACAGGGGTTCCACCGGGGAGCTGTTTTTT.

The CDR3 sequence is CAISEAGLAGVDTQYF. CDR3 DNA sequence: TGTGCCATCAGTGAGGCCGGGCTAGCGGGAGTAGATACGCAGTATTTT. The chain combines TRBV10-3 with TRBJ2-3; 10 positions match TRBD2. Per germline, CDR1 ENHRY and CDR2 SYGVKD. V lost 2 bases, J lost 5 bases, and 7 bases stayed unmatched. The CDR3 is made up of 16 amino acids.

This clonotype occurred a few times. The V and J genes are TRBV28 and TRBJ1-1; perhaps TRBD1 as D (6 bases). Germline lookup yields CDR1 MDHEN and CDR2 SYDVKM. This CDR3 has 15 residues. Trimming pared 5 bases from V and 4 bases from J, leaving 17 bases between. The chain's CDR3 is CASSIATGLTTEAFF. CDR3 in DNA: TGTGCCAGCAGTATAGCTACAGGGTTGACCACTGAAGCTTTCTTT.

This clonotype appeared once. The chain recombines TRBV29-1 with TRBJ2-5; D is tentatively TRBD1 or TRBD2 (5 bases each). Between the trimmed V and J ends, which lost 4 bases and 1 base, there was a span of 16 bases. This CDR3 has 15 residues. Germline values: CDR1 SQVTM, CDR2 ANQGSEA. The CDR3 loop is CSVARDPIPQETQYF. Written as DNA, the CDR3 is TGCAGCGTTGCTCGGGACCCCATCCCCCAAGAGACCCAGTACTTC.

The gene calls are TRBV20-1 and TRBJ1-3, with D hard to call. V lost 0 bases, J lost 3 bases, and 12 bases lay in between. Germline CDR1 DFQATT, CDR2 SNEGSKA (reference sequence). The CDR3 loop spans 15 amino acids. CDR3 DNA: TGCAGTGCTAGAGACCACACCACATTTGGAAACACCATATATTTT. Protein product: CSARDHTTFGNTIYF.

The chain joins TRBV3-1 to TRBJ1-1; no firm D call. Trimming took off 7 bases at V and 7 bases at J, with 13 bases between the two ends. The length of the CDR3 is 12 residues. CDR1 and CDR2 (germline): LGHDT, YNNKEL (reference sequence). The CDR3 region is CASTVRTGEAFF. CDR3 DNA: TGTGCCAGCACTGTAAGGACGGGTGAAGCTTTCTTT.